These T cell receptor beta chains were read from a single sample in a study of neurological immune-mediated disorders. TCRdb re-called the 5' RACE reads with MiXCR, one entry per CDR3 protein. Seen here are nearly 60,000 distinct CDR3 sequences, roughly 3.5% observed once, and the top ten hold about 3%. Material for sequencing was PBMCs. Source of these receptors: a woman in her 30s with multiple sclerosis. CDR3s include the opening cysteine and the closing phenylalanine or tryptophan. A D gene is named only where the DNA matches it firmly. Only some rows state a clone size, as once, few, many or a class for expanded clones.

d_call clone_size j_call v_call cdr3_aa cdr3_nt
NA many TRBJ1-5 TRBV5-6 CASSLAGYQPQHF TGTGCCAGCAGCTTGGCTGGTTACCAGCCCCAGCATTTT
NA NA TRBJ2-1 TRBV7-6 CASSPLGRGDYNEQFF TGTGCCAGCAGCCCTCTAGGTCGCGGGGACTACAATGAGCAGTTCTTC
NA many TRBJ1-2 TRBV6-2/TRBV6-3 CASERDSTERGYGYTF TGTGCCAGCGAAAGAGATTCAACAGAGAGGGGCTATGGCTACACCTTC
NA NA TRBJ2-7 TRBV2 CASNRERKEQYF TGTGCCAGCAACAGGGAAAGAAAAGAGCAGTACTTC
TRBD1 many TRBJ2-1 TRBV10-3 CATRQGALEQFF TGTGCCACCCGACAGGGGGCTCTTGAGCAGTTCTTC
TRBD1 many TRBJ1-1 TRBV12-3/TRBV12-4 CASSLIGQGRNTEAFF TGTGCCAGCAGTTTAATAGGACAGGGACGTAACACTGAAGCTTTCTTT
TRBD1 few TRBJ1-1 TRBV5-1 CASSQTGAEAFF TGCGCCAGCAGCCAGACAGGGGCTGAAGCTTTCTTT
NA NA TRBJ1-1 TRBV27 CASSFYRVGDTEAFF TGTGCCAGCAGTTTTTACAGGGTTGGGGACACTGAAGCTTTCTTT
TRBD1 many TRBJ2-7 TRBV12-3/TRBV12-4 CASSLRGTGGPYEQYF TGTGCCAGCAGTTTAAGGGGGACAGGGGGGCCCTACGAGCAGTACTTC
NA many TRBJ1-1 TRBV2 CASIARGNTEAFF TGTGCCAGCATCGCCAGGGGGAACACTGAAGCTTTCTTT
NA many TRBJ1-1 TRBV5-1 CASSLGTHTEAFF TGCGCCAGCAGCTTAGGGACCCACACTGAAGCTTTCTTT
NA many TRBJ2-4 TRBV20-1 CSARDRWQVGSKNIQYF TGCAGTGCTAGAGATAGGTGGCAGGTGGGGAGCAAAAACATTCAGTACTTC
TRBD1 many TRBJ1-1 TRBV12-3/TRBV12-4 CASSTTGGTEAFF TGTGCCAGCAGCACGACAGGGGGGACTGAAGCTTTCTTT
TRBD1 many TRBJ2-3 TRBV5-1 CASSLEGAGSGTQYF TGCGCCAGCAGCTTGGAGGGGGCAGGGAGTGGTACGCAGTATTTT
NA few TRBJ1-6 TRBV11-2 CASSATPGDNSPLHF TGTGCCAGCAGCGCAACTCCAGGGGATAATTCACCCCTCCACTTT
TRBD1 many TRBJ2-4 TRBV5-1 CASSLERTGAGKNIQYF TGCGCCAGCAGCTTGGAACGGACAGGGGCGGGCAAAAACATTCAGTACTTC
TRBD1 many TRBJ2-5 TRBV28 CASSTGTGASQYF TGTGCCAGCAGTACCGGGACAGGGGCATCGCAGTACTTC
NA many TRBJ1-2 TRBV5-1 CASSLNPGLANYGYTF TGCGCCAGCAGCTTGAACCCGGGGCTGGCTAACTATGGCTACACCTTC
TRBD2 many TRBJ2-3 TRBV7-2 CASSKAGGRGDTQYF TGTGCCAGCAGCAAAGCGGGCGGGAGAGGAGATACGCAGTATTTT
NA many TRBJ2-4 TRBV20-1 CSARAHTLGKNIQYF TGCAGTGCTAGAGCTCACACTCTGGGCAAAAACATTCAGTACTTC
NA many TRBJ2-6 TRBV7-2 CASSPTGSGANVLTF TGTGCCAGCAGCCCCACAGGGTCCGGGGCCAACGTCCTGACTTTC
NA many TRBJ1-2 TRBV18 CASSPTADYGYTF TGTGCCAGCTCACCGACAGCTGACTATGGCTACACCTTC
TRBD2 many TRBJ2-3 TRBV7-2 CASSEGLAEPKTQYF TGTGCCAGCAGCGAAGGACTAGCCGAGCCCAAGACGCAGTATTTT
NA many TRBJ1-1 TRBV6-7 CASSYAVITGKTEAFF TGTGCCAGCAGTTACGCCGTGATAACAGGGAAGACTGAAGCTTTCTTT
NA many TRBJ1-5 TRBV15 CATSRGSSNQPQHF TGTGCCACCAGCAGAGGGTCTAGCAATCAGCCCCAGCATTTT
TRBD1 many TRBJ1-5 TRBV7-9 CASSKGQGSNQPQHF TGTGCCAGCAGCAAGGGACAGGGTAGCAATCAGCCCCAGCATTTT
NA many TRBJ1-1 TRBV7-2 CASSLRLNTEAFF TGTGCCAGCAGCTTAAGGCTGAACACTGAAGCTTTCTTT